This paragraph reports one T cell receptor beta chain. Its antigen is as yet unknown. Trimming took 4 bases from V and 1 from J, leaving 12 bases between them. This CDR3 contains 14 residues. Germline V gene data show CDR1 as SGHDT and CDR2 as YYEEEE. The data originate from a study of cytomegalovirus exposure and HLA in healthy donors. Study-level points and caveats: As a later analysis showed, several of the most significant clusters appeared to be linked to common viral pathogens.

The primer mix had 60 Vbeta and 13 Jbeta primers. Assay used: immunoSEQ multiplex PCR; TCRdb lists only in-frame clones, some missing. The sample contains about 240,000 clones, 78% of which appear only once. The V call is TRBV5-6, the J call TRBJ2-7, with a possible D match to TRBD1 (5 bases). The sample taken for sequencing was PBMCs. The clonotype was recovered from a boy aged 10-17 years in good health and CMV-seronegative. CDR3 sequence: CASSPEPGSYEQYF. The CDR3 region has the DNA TGTGCCAGCAGCCCGGAACCAGGGTCCTACGAGCAGTACTTC.